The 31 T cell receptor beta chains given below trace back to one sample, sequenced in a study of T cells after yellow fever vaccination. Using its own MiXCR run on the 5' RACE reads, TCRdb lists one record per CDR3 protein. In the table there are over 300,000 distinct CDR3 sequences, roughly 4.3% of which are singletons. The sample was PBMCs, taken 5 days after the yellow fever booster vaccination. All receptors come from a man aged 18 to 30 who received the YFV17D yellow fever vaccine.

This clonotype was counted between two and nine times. CDR3 sequence reads: CASSLAPGLVQYEQYF. The CDR3 DNA sequence: TGTGCCAGCAGCTTAGCCCCGGGACTAGTTCAGTACGAGCAGTACTTC. The chain couples TRBV7-9 to TRBJ2-7; 8 positions match TRBD2. The ends lost 0 bases at V and 4 bases at J; junction bases unmatched: 8. CDR1 and CDR2 from the germline V gene are SEHNR and FQNEAQ (reference sequence). CDR3 length: 16 residues.

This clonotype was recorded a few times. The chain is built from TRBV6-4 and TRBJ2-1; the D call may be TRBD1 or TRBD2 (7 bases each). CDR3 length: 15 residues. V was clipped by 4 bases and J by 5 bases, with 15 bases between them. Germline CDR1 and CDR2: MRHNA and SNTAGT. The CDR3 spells CASSASGTANNEQFF. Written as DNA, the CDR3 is TGTGCCAGCAGTGCCAGCGGGACAGCCAACAATGAGCAGTTCTTC.

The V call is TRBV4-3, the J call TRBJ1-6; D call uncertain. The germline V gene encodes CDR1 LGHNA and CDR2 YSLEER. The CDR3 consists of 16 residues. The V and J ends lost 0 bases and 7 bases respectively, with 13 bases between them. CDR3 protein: CASSQETPQPNSPLHF. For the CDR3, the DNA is TGCGCCAGCAGCCAAGAAACTCCTCAGCCGAATTCACCCCTCCACTTT.

CDR3 sequence reads: CASNPEALYNEQFF. The CDR3 DNA sequence: TGTGCCAGCAATCCCGAGGCCCTCTACAATGAGCAGTTCTTC. The chain links TRBV7-9 to TRBJ2-1; D is ambiguous. The germline V gene encodes CDR1 SEHNR and CDR2 FQNEAQ (reference sequence). V was trimmed by 7 bases and J by 3 bases, leaving 13 bases between them. The CDR3 is 14 residues long.

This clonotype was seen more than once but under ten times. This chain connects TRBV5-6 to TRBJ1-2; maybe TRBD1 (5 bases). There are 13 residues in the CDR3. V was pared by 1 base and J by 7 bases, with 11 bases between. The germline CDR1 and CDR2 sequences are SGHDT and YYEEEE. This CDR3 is CASSLLSGGGYTF. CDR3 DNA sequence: TGTGCCAGCAGCTTGCTTTCCGGGGGTGGCTACACCTTC.

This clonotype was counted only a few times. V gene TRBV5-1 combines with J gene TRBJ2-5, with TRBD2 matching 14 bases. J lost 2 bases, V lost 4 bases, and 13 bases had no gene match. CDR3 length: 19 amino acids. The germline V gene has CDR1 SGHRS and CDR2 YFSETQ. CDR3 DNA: TGCGCCAGCAGCCAACCGGGACTAGCGGGGGTTTTGCCTCAAGAGACCCAGTACTTC. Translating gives CASSQPGLAGVLPQETQYF.

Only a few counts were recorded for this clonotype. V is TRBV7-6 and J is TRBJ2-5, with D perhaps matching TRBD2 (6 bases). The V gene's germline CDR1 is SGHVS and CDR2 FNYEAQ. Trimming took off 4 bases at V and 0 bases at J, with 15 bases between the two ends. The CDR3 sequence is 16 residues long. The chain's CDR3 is CASSSRLGGDQETQYF. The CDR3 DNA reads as TGTGCCAGCAGCTCTAGACTAGGCGGGGACCAAGAGACCCAGTACTTC.

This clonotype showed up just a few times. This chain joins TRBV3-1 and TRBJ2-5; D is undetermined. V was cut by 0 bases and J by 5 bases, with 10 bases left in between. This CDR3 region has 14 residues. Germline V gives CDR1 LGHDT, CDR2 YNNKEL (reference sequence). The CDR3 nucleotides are TGTGCCAGCAGCCAAGAGCTGGCTCGGGAGACCCAGTACTTC. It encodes CASSQELARETQYF.

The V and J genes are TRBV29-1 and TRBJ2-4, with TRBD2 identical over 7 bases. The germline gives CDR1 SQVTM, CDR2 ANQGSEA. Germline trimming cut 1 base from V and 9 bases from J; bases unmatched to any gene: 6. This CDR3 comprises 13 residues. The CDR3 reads CSVEGGGGGIQYF. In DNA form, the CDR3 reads TGCAGCGTTGAAGGGGGTGGCGGGGGCATTCAGTACTTC.

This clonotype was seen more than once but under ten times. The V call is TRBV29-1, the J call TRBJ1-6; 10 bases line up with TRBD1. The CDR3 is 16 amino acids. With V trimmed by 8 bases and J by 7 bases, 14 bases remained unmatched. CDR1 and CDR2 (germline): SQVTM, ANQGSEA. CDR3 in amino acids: CSSGRDRQGANSPLHF. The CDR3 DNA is TGCAGCTCCGGGAGGGACCGACAGGGGGCGAATTCACCCCTCCACTTT.

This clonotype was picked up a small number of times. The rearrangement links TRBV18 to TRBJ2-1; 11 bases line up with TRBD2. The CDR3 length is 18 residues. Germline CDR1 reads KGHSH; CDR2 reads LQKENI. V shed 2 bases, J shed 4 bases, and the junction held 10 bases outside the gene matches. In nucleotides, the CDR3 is TGTGCCAGCTCACCAAGAGGTGCTAGCGGGGGGCCATACAATGAGCAGTTCTTC. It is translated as CASSPRGASGGPYNEQFF.

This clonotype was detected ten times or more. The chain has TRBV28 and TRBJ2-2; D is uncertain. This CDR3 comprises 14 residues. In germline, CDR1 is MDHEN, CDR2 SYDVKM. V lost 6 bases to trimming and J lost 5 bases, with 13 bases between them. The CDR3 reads CASSPIPVTGELFF. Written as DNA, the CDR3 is TGTGCCAGCAGCCCGATCCCGGTGACCGGGGAGCTGTTTTTT.

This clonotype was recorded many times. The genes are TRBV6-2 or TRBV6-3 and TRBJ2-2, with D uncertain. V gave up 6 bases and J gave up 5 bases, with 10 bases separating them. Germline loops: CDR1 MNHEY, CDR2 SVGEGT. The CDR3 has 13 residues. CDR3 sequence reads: CASSTLGTGELFF. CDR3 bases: TGTGCCAGCAGCACCTTGGGGACCGGGGAGCTGTTTTTT.

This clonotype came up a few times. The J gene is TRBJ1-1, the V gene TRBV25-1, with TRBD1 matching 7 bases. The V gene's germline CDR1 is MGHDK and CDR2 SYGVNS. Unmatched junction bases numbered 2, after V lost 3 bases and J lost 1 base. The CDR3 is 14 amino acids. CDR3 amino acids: CASSERTGNTEAFF. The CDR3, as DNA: TGTGCCAGCAGTGAGAGGACAGGGAACACTGAAGCTTTCTTT.

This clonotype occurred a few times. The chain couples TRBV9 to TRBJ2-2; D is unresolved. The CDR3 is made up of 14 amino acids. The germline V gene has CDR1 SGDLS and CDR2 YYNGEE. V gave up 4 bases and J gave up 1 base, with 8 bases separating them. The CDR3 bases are TGTGCCAGCAGCCCGGCAGTGAACACCGGGGAGCTGTTTTTT. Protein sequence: CASSPAVNTGELFF.

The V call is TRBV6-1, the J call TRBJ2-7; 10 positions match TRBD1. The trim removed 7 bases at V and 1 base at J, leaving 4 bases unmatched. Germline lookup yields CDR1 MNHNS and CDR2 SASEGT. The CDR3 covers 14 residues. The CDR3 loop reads CASTRTGGSYEQYF. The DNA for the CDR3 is TGTGCCAGCACCCGGACAGGGGGATCCTACGAGCAGTACTTC.

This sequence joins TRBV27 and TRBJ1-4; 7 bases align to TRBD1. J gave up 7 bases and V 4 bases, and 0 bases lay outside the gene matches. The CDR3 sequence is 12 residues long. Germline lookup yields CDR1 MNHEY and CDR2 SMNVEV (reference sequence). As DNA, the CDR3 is TGTGCCAGCAGTTGGACAGGTGAAAAACTGTTTTTT. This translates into CASSWTGEKLFF. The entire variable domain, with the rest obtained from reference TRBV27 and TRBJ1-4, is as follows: EAQVTQNPRYLITVTGKKLTVTCSQNMNHEYMSWYRQDPGLGLRQIYYSMNVEVTDKGDVPEGYKVSRKEKRNFPLILESPSPNQTSLYFCASSWTGEKLFFGSGTQLSVL.

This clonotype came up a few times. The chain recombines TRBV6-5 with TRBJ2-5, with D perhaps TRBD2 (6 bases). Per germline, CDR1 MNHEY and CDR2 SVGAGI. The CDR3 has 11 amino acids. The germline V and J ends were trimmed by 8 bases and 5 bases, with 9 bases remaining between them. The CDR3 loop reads CASGTWETQYF. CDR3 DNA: TGTGCCAGCGGGACTTGGGAGACCCAGTACTTC.

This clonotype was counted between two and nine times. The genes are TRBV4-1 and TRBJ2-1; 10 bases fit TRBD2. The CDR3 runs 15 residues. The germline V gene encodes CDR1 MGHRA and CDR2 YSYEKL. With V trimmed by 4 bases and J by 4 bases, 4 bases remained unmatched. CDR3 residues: CASSRQRGGYNEQFF. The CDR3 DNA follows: TGCGCCAGCAGCCGCCAGCGGGGGGGATACAATGAGCAGTTCTTC.

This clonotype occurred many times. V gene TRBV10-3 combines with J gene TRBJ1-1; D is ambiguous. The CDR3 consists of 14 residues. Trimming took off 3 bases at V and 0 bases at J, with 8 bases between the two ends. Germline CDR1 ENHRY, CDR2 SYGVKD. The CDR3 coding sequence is TGTGCCATCAGTGATGGGATAGTGAACACTGAAGCTTTCTTT. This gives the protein CAISDGIVNTEAFF.

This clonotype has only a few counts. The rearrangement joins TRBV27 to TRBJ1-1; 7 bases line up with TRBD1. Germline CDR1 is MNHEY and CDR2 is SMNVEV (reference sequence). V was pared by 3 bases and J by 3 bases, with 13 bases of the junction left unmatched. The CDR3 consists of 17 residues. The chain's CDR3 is CASSFSPQQGKHTEAFF. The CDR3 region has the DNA TGTGCCAGCAGTTTTTCACCTCAACAGGGGAAGCACACTGAAGCTTTCTTT.

DNA of the CDR3: TGTGCCAGCAGTTGGGGTGTCAATGGAAGAGGCGAAAAACTGTTTTTT. It yields the protein CASSWGVNGRGEKLFF. The rearrangement joins TRBV25-1 to TRBJ1-4; the D is unclear. This CDR3 region has 16 residues. V lost 5 bases, J lost 8 bases, and 21 bases lay in between. Germline V CDR1 and CDR2: MGHDK, SYGVNS.

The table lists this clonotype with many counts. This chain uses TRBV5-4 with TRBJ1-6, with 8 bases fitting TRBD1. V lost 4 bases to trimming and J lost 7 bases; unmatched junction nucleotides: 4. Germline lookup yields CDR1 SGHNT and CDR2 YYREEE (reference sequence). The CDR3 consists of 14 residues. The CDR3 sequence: CASSLTGVNSPLHF. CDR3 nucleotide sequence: TGTGCCAGCAGCCTGACAGGGGTCAATTCACCCCTCCACTTT.

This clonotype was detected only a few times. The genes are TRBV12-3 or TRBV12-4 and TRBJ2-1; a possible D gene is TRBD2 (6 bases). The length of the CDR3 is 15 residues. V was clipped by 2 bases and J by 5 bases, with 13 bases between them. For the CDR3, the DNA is TGTGCCAGCAGTTTAAACACGGGCGGGGACAATGAGCAGTTCTTC. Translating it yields CASSLNTGGDNEQFF.

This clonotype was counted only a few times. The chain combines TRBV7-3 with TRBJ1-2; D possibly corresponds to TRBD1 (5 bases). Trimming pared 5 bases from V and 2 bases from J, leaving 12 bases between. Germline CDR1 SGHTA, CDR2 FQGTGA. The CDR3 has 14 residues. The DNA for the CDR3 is TGTGCCAGCAGCCCATCCGGGACCAACTATGGCTACACCTTC. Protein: CASSPSGTNYGYTF. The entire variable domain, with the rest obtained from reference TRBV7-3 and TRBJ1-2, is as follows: GAGVSQTPSNKVTEKGKYVELRCDPISGHTALYWYRQSLGQGPEFLIYFQGTGAADDSGLPNDRFFAVRPEGSVSTLKIQRTERGDSAVYLCASSPSGTNYGYTFGSGTRLTVV.

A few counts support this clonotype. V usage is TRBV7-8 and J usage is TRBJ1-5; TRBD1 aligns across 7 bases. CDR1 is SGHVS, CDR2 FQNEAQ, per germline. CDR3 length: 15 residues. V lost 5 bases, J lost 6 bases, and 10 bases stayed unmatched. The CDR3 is CASSALRGQGQPQHF. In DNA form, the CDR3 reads TGTGCCAGCAGCGCCTTAAGGGGGCAAGGTCAGCCCCAGCATTTT.

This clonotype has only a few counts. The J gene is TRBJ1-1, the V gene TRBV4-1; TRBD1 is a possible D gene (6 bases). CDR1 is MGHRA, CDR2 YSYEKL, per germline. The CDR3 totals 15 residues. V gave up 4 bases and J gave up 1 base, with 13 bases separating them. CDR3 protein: CASSPSRGENTEAFF. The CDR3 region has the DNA TGCGCCAGCAGCCCTAGTAGGGGGGAGAACACTGAAGCTTTCTTT.

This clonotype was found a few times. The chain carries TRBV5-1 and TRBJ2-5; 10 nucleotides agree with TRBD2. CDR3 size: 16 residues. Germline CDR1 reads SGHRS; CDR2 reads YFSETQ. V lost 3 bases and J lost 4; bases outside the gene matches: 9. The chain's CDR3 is CASSSLAGVPGETQYF. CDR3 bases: TGCGCCAGCAGCTCCCTAGCGGGGGTCCCAGGAGAGACCCAGTACTTC.

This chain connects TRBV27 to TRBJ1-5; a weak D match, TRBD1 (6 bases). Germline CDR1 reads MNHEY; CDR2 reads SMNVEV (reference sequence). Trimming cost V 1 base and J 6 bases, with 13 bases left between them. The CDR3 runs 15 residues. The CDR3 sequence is CASSLLQGGSQPQHF. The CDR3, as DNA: TGTGCCAGCAGTTTATTACAGGGAGGGAGTCAGCCCCAGCATTTT.

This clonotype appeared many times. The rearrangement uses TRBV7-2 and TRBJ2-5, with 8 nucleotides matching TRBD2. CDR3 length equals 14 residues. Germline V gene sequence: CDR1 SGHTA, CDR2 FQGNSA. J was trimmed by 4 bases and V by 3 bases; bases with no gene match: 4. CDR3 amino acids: CASSFNGGAETQYF. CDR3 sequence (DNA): TGTGCCAGCAGCTTTAACGGGGGGGCAGAGACCCAGTACTTC.

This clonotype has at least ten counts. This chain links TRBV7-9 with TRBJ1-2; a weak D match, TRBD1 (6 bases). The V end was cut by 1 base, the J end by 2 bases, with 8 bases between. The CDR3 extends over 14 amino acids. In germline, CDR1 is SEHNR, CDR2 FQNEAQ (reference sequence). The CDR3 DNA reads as TGTGCCAGCAGCTTAGGAACAGGGAACTATGGCTACACCTTC. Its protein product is CASSLGTGNYGYTF.